This passage covers 17 T cell receptor beta chains from one sample sequenced in a study of blood T cell repertoires in COVID-19. TCRdb keeps only in-frame clones here, not all; method: immunoSEQ multiplex PCR. This sample has 25,000 to 35,000 clones, with approximately 80% found just once. Sequenced input: peripheral blood. These receptors came from an elderly woman with acute or convalescent COVID-19.

J is TRBJ2-1 and V is TRBV4-1, with D unresolved. The CDR3 length is 16 residues. V lost 1 base and J 3 bases, leaving 13 bases between the germline ends. The V gene's germline CDR1 is MGHRA and CDR2 YSYEKL. The CDR3 nucleotides are TGCGCCAGCAGCCAAGTCGATTTGGTAGTCTACAATGAGCAGTTCTTC. Translation gives CASSQVDLVVYNEQFF.

V usage is TRBV5-1 and J usage is TRBJ2-3, with 12 bases aligning to TRBD2. The CDR3 is made up of 17 amino acids. V shed 2 bases, J shed 6 bases, and the junction held 10 bases outside the gene matches. CDR1 and CDR2 from the germline V gene are SGHRS and YFSETQ. The CDR3 nucleotides read TGCGCCAGCAGCTTTGCTCTAGCGGGAGGGCCGTCGGATACGCAGTATTTT. Amino acids: CASSFALAGGPSDTQYF.

The chain recombines TRBV28 with TRBJ1-6, with 9 bases aligning to TRBD1. In germline, CDR1 is MDHEN, CDR2 SYDVKM. Trimming removed 5 bases from V and 5 bases from J; junction bases left unmatched: 7. This CDR3 has 16 residues. The CDR3, as DNA: TGTGCCAGCAGTACACCGGGACAGGGCAATAATTCACCCCTCCACTTT. Translation: CASSTPGQGNNSPLHF. Looking up the rest from reference TRBV28 and TRBJ1-6 gives the full variable domain: DVKVTQSSRYLVKRTGEKVFLECVQDMDHENMFWYRQDPGLGLRLIYFSYDVKMKEKGDIPEGYSVSREKKERFSLILESASTNQTSMYLCASSTPGQGNNSPLHFGNGTRLTVT.

The chain is built from TRBV7-6 and TRBJ2-1; D is ambiguous. Germline assignment: CDR1 SGHVS and CDR2 FNYEAQ. The CDR3 length is 11 residues. V dropped 5 bases and J dropped 5 bases, with 4 bases sitting between them. CDR3 sequence reads: CASSTNNEQFF. CDR3 DNA: TGTGCCAGCAGCACTAACAATGAGCAGTTCTTC.

The chain employs TRBV6-2 or TRBV6-3 and TRBJ1-2; D is perhaps TRBD1 (5 bases). Germline V gene data show CDR1 as MNHEY and CDR2 as SVGEGT. The ends were cut back, 5 bases at V and 4 bases at J, with 11 bases in the middle. CDR3 length: 13 residues. The CDR3 DNA reads TGTGCCAGCAGTCTTGACAGTACCTATGGCTACACCTTC. Translating it yields CASSLDSTYGYTF.

The chain has TRBV14 and TRBJ1-6; 7 nucleotides line up with TRBD1. The CDR3 has 15 amino acids. The V gene's germline CDR1 is SGHDN and CDR2 FVKESK. Trimming removed 2 bases from V and 6 bases from J; junction bases left unmatched: 4. As DNA, the CDR3 is TGTGCCAGCAGCCAACGACAGGGAGGTAATTCACCCCTCCACTTT. Amino acids: CASSQRQGGNSPLHF. Looking up the rest from reference TRBV14 and TRBJ1-6 gives the full variable domain: EAGVTQFPSHSVIEKGQTVTLRCDPISGHDNLYWYRRVMGKEIKFLLHFVKESKQDESGMPNNRFLAERTGGTYSTLKVQPAELEDSGVYFCASSQRQGGNSPLHFGNGTRLTVT.

The chain joins TRBV6-5 to TRBJ2-1; 7 positions agree with TRBD1. Germline values: CDR1 MNHEY, CDR2 SVGAGI. V shed 8 bases, J shed 8 bases, and the junction held 6 bases outside the gene matches. The CDR3 runs 12 residues. This CDR3 is CASERGPDEQFF. The CDR3 region has the DNA TGTGCCAGCGAAAGGGGGCCGGATGAGCAGTTCTTC.

V is TRBV5-5 and J is TRBJ2-2; D is possibly TRBD2 (6 bases). CDR1 is SGHKS and CDR2 is YYEKEE in the germline V gene (reference sequence). The germline V and J ends were trimmed by 1 base and 0 bases, with 7 bases remaining between them. The CDR3 runs to 15 residues. The CDR3 spells CASSLTGANTGELFF. Written as DNA, the CDR3 is TGTGCCAGCAGCTTGACGGGAGCGAACACCGGGGAGCTGTTTTTT.

The V gene is TRBV3-1 (or the pseudogene TRBV3-2), the J gene TRBJ2-1; the match to TRBD2 covers 7 bases. Germline V CDR1 and CDR2: LGHDT, YNNKEL (reference sequence). The CDR3 covers 13 residues. With V trimmed by 6 bases and J by 4 bases, 3 bases remained unmatched. This CDR3 is CASRLGGYNEQFF. The CDR3 coding sequence is TGTGCCAGCAGACTCGGGGGGTACAATGAGCAGTTCTTC.

This clone was observed a single time. The chain couples TRBV7-2 to TRBJ2-3; 8 bases line up with TRBD2. This CDR3 contains 17 residues. The junction had 15 bases not matched to a gene; V was cut back by 5 bases and J by 5 bases. Looked up from germline, CDR1 is SGHTA and CDR2 is FQGNSA. As DNA, the CDR3 is TGTGCCAGCAGCGGATCCGGGACTAGGAAAGGAGGAGATACGCAGTATTTT. Residues: CASSGSGTRKGGDTQYF.

This clone is large in the sample. The rearrangement links TRBV3-1 (or the pseudogene TRBV3-2) to TRBJ2-5; TRBD1 agrees at 10 bases. Germline CDR1 LGHDT, CDR2 YNNKEL (reference sequence). This CDR3 comprises 14 residues. With 4 bases clipped from V and 4 bases from J, the junction kept 3 bases outside the gene matches. CDR3 sequence reads: CASSLGQGGETQYF. CDR3 nucleotide sequence: TGTGCCAGCAGCCTTGGACAGGGGGGAGAGACCCAGTACTTC.

The chain has TRBV6-5 and TRBJ2-3; D remains ambiguous. This CDR3 spans 16 amino acids. V was pared by 0 bases and J by 1 base, with 11 bases between. Germline-derived CDR1 and CDR2 are MNHEY and SVGAGI. The CDR3 reads CASSYSKAPGTDTQYF. The CDR3 DNA follows: TGTGCCAGCAGTTACTCGAAAGCTCCTGGCACAGATACGCAGTATTTT.

The chain recombines TRBV6-5 with TRBJ2-7; 7 bases agree with TRBD2. Per the germline V gene, CDR1 is MNHEY and CDR2 is SVGAGI. The CDR3 length is 11 residues. Germline trimming cut 10 bases from V and 4 bases from J; bases unmatched to any gene: 4. The CDR3 loop reads CANGGTYEQYF. The CDR3 region has the DNA TGTGCCAACGGGGGGACTTACGAGCAGTACTTC.

The chain employs TRBV9 and TRBJ2-1, with D possibly being TRBD2 (6 bases). CDR1 SGDLS and CDR2 YYNGEE come from the germline V gene. Trimming removed 3 bases from V and 2 bases from J, with 12 bases in between. The CDR3 has 15 residues. CDR3 nucleotides: TGTGCCAGCAGCGCCCGACCGGGGGCCTACAATGAGCAGTTCTTC. Amino acids: CASSARPGAYNEQFF.

This rearrangement joins TRBV7-2 to TRBJ1-6; D uncertain. The CDR3 runs to 13 residues. Germline assignment: CDR1 SGHTA and CDR2 FQGNSA. V was clipped by 6 bases and J by 9 bases, with 12 bases between them. CDR3 in amino acids: CASRTTLASPLHF. The DNA of the CDR3 is TGTGCCAGCAGGACAACACTGGCTTCACCCCTCCACTTT.

For the CDR3, the DNA is TGTGCCATCAGTGAGGCAGGGCCCACCTACGAGCAGTACTTC. Translating it yields CAISEAGPTYEQYF. The chain employs TRBV10-3 and TRBJ2-7; weak D call: TRBD1 (5 bases). The CDR3 loop spans 14 amino acids. V was clipped by 2 bases and J by 2 bases, with 10 bases between them. Germline V gives CDR1 ENHRY, CDR2 SYGVKD.

A single count supports this clone. The chain recombines TRBV10-3 with TRBJ2-2; 8 bases line up with TRBD2. Germline V lookup: CDR1 ENHRY, CDR2 SYGVKD. Unmatched junction bases numbered 16, after V lost 2 bases and J lost 5 bases. The CDR3 is 19 amino acids. For the CDR3, the DNA is TGTGCCATCAGTGAGCGGGGGGGCTTGGGACCCTCCTCTACCGGGGAGCTGTTTTTT. Its translation: CAISERGGLGPSSTGELFF.